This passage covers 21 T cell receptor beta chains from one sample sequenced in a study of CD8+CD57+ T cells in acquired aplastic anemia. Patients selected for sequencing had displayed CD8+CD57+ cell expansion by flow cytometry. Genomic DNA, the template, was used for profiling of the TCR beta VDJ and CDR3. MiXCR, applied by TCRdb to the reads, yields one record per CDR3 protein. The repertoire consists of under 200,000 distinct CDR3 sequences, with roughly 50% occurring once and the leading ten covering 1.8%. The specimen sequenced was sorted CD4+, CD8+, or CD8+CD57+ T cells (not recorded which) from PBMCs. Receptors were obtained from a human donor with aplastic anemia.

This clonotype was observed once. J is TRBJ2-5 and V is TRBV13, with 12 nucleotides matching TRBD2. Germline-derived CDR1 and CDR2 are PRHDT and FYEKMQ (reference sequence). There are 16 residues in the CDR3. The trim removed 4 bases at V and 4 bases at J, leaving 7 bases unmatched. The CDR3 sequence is CASSSIGLAGLETQYF. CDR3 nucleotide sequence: TGTGCCAGCAGCTCTATCGGACTAGCGGGGCTAGAGACCCAGTACTTC.

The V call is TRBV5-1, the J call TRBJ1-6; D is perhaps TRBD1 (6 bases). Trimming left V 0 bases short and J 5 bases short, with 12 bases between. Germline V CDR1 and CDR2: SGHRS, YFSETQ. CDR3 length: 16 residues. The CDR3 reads CASSLGGTQNNSPLHF. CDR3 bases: TGCGCCAGCAGCTTGGGCGGGACACAAAATAATTCACCCCTCCACTTT.

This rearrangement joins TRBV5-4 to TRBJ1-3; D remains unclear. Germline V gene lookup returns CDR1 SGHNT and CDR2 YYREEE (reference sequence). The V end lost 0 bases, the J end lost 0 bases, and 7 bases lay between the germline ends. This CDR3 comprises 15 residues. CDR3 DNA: TGTGCCAGCAGCTTGGGAGGATTCTCTGGAAACACCATATATTTT. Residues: CASSLGGFSGNTIYF.

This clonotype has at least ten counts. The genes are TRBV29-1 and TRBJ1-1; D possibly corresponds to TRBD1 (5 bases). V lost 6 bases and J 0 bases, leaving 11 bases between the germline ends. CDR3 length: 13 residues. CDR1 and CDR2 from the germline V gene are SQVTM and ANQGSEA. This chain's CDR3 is CSVVRDVNTEAFF. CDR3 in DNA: TGCAGCGTCGTCCGGGACGTGAACACTGAAGCTTTCTTT.

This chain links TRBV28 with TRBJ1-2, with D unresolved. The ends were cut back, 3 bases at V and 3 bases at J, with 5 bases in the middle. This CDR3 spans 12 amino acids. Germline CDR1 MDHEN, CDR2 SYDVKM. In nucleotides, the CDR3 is TGTGCCAGCAGTTTGAGGGACTATGGCTACACCTTC. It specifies CASSLRDYGYTF.

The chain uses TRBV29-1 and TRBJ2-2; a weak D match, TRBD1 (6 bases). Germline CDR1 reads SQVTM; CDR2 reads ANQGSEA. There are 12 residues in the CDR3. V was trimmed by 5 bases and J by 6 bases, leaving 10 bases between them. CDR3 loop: CSVWGPAGELFF. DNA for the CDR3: TGCAGCGTTTGGGGGCCGGCCGGGGAGCTGTTTTTT.

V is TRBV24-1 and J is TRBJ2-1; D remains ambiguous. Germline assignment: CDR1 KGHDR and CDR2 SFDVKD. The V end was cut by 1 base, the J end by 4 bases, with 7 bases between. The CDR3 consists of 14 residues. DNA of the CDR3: TGTGCCACCAGTGATTTTCACCCGTACAATGAGCAGTTCTTC. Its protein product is CATSDFHPYNEQFF.

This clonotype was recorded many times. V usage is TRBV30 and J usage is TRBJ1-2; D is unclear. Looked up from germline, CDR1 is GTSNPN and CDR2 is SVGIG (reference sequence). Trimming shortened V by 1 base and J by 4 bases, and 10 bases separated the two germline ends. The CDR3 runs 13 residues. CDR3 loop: CAWSAGMIYGYTF. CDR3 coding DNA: TGTGCCTGGAGTGCTGGAATGATCTATGGCTACACCTTC.

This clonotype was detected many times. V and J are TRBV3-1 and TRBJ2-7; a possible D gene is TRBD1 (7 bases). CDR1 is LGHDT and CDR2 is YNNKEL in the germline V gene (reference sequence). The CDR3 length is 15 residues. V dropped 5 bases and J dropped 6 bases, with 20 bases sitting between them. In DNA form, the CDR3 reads TGTGCCAGCAGCATACGGACAGGCGGGGCACCCGAGCAGTACTTC. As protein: CASSIRTGGAPEQYF.

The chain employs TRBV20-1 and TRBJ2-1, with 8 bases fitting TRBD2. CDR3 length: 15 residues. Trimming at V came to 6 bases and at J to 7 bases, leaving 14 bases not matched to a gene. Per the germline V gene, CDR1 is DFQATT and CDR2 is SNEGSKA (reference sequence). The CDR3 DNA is TGCAGTGCCTGGAGTCCGACGGGGGGGCCGAATGAGCAGTTCTTC. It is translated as CSAWSPTGGPNEQFF.

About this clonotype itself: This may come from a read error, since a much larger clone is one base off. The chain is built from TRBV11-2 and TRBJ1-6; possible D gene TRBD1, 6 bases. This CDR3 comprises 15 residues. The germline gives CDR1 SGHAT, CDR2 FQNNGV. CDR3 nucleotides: TGTGCCAGCGTCCCGGCCGGACAGAGTAATTCACCCCCCCACTTT. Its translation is CASVPAGQSNSPPHF.

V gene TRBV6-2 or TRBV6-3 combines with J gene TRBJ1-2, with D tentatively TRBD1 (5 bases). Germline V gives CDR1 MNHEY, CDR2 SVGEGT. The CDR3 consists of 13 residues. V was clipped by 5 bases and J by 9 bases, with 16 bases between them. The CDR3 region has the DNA TGTGCCAGCAGTCCCTCGGACATCCCCAGCTACACCTTC. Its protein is CASSPSDIPSYTF.

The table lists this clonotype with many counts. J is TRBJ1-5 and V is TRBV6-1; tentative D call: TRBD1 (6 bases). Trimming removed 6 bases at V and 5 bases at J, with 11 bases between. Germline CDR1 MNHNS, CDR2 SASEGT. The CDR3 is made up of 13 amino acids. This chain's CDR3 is CASRIRGDQPQHF. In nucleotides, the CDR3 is TGTGCCAGCAGAATCAGGGGAGATCAGCCCCAGCATTTT.

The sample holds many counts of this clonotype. The CDR3 protein is CASSSTGDTEAFF. The CDR3 bases are TGTGCCAGCTCTTCCACAGGGGACACTGAAGCTTTCTTT. The chain recombines TRBV18 with TRBJ1-1; 7 nucleotides agree with TRBD1. Germline V gives CDR1 KGHSH, CDR2 LQKENI. Trimming at V came to 6 bases and at J to 3 bases, leaving 4 bases not matched to a gene. The CDR3 runs to 13 residues.

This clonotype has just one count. CDR3 sequence reads: CASSWGQGQPQHF. The CDR3, as DNA: TGCGCCAGCAGCTGGGGACAGGGGCAGCCCCAGCATTTT. The chain has TRBV5-1 and TRBJ1-5, with 10 bases identical to TRBD1. Trimming removed 3 bases from V and 7 bases from J; junction bases left unmatched: 1. Germline V CDR1 and CDR2: SGHRS, YFSETQ. The CDR3 totals 13 residues.

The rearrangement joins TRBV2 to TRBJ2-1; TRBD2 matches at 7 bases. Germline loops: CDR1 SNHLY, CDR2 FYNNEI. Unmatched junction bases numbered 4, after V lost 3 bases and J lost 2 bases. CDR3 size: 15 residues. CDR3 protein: CASSETSLTYNEQFF. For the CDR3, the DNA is TGTGCCAGCAGTGAGACTAGCCTGACCTACAATGAGCAGTTCTTC. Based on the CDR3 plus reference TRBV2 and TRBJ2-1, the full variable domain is EPEVTQTPSHQVTQMGQEVILRCVPISNHLYFYWYRQILGQKVEFLVSFYNNEISEKSEIFDDQFSVERPDGSNFTLKIRSTKLEDSAMYFCASSETSLTYNEQFFGPGTRLTVL.

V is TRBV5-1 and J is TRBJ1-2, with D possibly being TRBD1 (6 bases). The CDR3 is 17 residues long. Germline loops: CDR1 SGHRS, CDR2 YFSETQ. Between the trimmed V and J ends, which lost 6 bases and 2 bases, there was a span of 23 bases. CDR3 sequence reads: CASTMGDTGILNYGYTF. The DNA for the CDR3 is TGCGCCAGCACCATGGGGGATACAGGGATCCTCAACTATGGCTACACCTTC.

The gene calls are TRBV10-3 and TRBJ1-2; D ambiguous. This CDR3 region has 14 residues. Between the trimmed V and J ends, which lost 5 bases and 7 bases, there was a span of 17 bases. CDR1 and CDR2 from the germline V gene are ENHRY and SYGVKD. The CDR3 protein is CAISSPHGLTGYTF. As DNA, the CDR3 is TGTGCCATCAGTTCCCCACATGGATTGACTGGCTACACCTTC.

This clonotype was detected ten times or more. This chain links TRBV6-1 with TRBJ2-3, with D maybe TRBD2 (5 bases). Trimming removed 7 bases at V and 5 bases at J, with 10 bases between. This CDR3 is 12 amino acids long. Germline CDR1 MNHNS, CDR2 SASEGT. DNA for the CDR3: TGTGCCAGCACCGATGGAGGAGATACGCAGTATTTT. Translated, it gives CASTDGGDTQYF.

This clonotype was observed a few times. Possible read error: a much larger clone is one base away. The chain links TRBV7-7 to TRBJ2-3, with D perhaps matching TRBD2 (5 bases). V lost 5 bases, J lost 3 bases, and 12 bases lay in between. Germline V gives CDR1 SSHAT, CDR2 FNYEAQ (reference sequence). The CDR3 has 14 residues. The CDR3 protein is CASSGWRKTDTQYF. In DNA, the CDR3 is TGTGCCAGCAGCGGATGGAGGAAAACAGATACGCAGTATTTT.

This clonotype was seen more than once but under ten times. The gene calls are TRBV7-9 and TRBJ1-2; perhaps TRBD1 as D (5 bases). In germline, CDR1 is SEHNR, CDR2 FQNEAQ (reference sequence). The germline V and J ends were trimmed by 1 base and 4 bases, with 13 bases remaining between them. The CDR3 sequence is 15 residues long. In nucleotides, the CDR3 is TGTGCCAGCAGCTTAGTGCCAGTAGGGGCCTATGGCTACACCTTC. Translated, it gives CASSLVPVGAYGYTF.